This T cell receptor (beta chain) was observed in a study of human T cells and chemical hapten exposure. Study-level points and caveats: As patch test score rose, PT1 expanded TCR counts tended to rise as well.

A single record per CDR3 protein comes from TCRdb applying MiXCR to the RACE reads. The sample holds about 30,000 distinct CDR3 sequences, 4.5% to 7.5% seen once. V gave up 5 bases and J gave up 4 bases, with 15 bases separating them. The CDR3 is 14 amino acids. Germline CDR1 reads SEHNR; CDR2 reads FQNEAQ (reference sequence). Time point given: patch test 3, about 24 weeks after DPC sensitization. Treatment specified: therapeutic diphenylcyclopropenone sensitization with weekly scalp DPC. This clonotype was detected ten times or more. Its antigen is unknown. This sequence was found in a man younger than 40 with alopecia areata. Some clones in this sample may be carry-over from other donors' samples. The starting material was whole blood, obtained in connection with sensitization to the hapten diphenylcyclopropenone (DPC). V usage is TRBV7-9 and J usage is TRBJ2-7; TRBD2 is a possible D gene (6 bases). The CDR3 protein is CASSPPTRAYEQYF. The CDR3 DNA reads as TGTGCCAGCAGCCCCCCGACTAGAGCTTACGAGCAGTACTTC. Complete variable domain (other parts from reference TRBV7-9 and TRBJ2-7): DTGVSQNPRHKITKRGQNVTFRCDPISEHNRLYWYRQTLGQGPEFLTYFQNEAQLEKSRLLSDRFSAERPKGSFSTLEIQRTEQGDSAMYLCASSPPTRAYEQYFGPGTRLTVT.